This entry concerns a single TCR beta chain. The donors comprised healthy bone marrow donors. The data were obtained in a study of cytomegalovirus exposure and HLA in healthy donors. CDR1 and CDR2 from the germline V gene are LGHNT and FRNRAP. The CDR3 has 15 amino acids. Trimming took 6 bases from V and 8 from J; bases not matched to a gene: 12. Use of 60 Vbeta and 13 Jbeta primers characterized the PCR. Repertoires were generated with immunoSEQ multiplex PCR, while TCRdb's copy carries only in-frame clones and drops some. The sample totals roughly 50,000 clones; its top ten clones hold about 25%. This clonotype was obtained from a man aged 35 to 55 in good health and CMV-seropositive. This chain joins TRBV12-5 and TRBJ2-1, with 8 nucleotides matching TRBD2. Sequencing was performed on PBMCs. The DNA of the CDR3 is TGTGCTAGTGGCCTCGGTACTAGCGGCATCTATGAGCAGTTCTTC. This encodes CASGLGTSGIYEQFF.